This T cell receptor (beta chain) was sequenced in a study of T cells after yellow fever vaccination. Template switching by 5'RACE produced TCR cDNA, adding a universal primer site and UMIs. Using its own MiXCR run on the 5' RACE reads, TCRdb lists one record per CDR3 protein. The sample carries about 580,000 distinct CDR3 sequences, about 17% recorded once. V was cut by 0 bases and J by 4 bases, with 15 bases left in between. The CDR3 length is 16 residues. Germline V lookup: CDR1 LGHNA, CDR2 YNFKEQ. Study observations and caveats: Weaker overall was a secondary response that nonetheless peaked faster, on day 5 versus 15. Reappearance after the booster was observed for most primary-vaccination clones (roughly 97% CD4, almost 90% CD8).

On this clonotype itself: Its antigen is unidentified.

This TCR was sampled from a young man who received the YFV17D yellow fever vaccine. This chain connects TRBV4-2 to TRBJ1-2, with D perhaps TRBD1 (5 bases). This material consisted of PBMCs, taken around 5 days after the first yellow fever vaccination. CDR3 DNA: TGTGCCAGCAGCCAAGATCAGGGCAGTGCACTCTATGGCTACACCTTC. Its translation is CASSQDQGSALYGYTF.